The clone carrying this T cell receptor beta chain was counted between two and nine times. This specimen comes from a study of blood T cells in healthy people across ages. Primed by a sample-barcoded 5' primer and a J-beta primer mix, a second PCR proceeded for about 6 to 11 cycles. TCRdb analysed the 5' RACE reads with MiXCR anew, one entry per CDR3 protein. This table has over a million distinct CDR3 sequences, 45% appearing once. The CDR3 is 12 amino acids. The ends were cut back, 0 bases at V and 8 bases at J, with 5 bases in the middle. Germline CDR1 and CDR2: SEHNR and FQNEAQ (reference sequence).

Sequencing was done on a sample of blood. The sequence was collected from a woman aged 60-70 years in good health. V is TRBV7-9 and J is TRBJ2-1; D ambiguous. The CDR3 sequence: CASSLAHYEQFF. The CDR3 nucleotides are TGTGCCAGCAGCTTAGCGCATTATGAGCAGTTCTTC. Drawing the rest from reference TRBV7-9 and TRBJ2-1, the complete variable domain is DTGVSQNPRHKITKRGQNVTFRCDPISEHNRLYWYRQTLGQGPEFLTYFQNEAQLEKSRLLSDRFSAERPKGSFSTLEIQRTEQGDSAMYLCASSLAHYEQFFGPGTRLTVL.